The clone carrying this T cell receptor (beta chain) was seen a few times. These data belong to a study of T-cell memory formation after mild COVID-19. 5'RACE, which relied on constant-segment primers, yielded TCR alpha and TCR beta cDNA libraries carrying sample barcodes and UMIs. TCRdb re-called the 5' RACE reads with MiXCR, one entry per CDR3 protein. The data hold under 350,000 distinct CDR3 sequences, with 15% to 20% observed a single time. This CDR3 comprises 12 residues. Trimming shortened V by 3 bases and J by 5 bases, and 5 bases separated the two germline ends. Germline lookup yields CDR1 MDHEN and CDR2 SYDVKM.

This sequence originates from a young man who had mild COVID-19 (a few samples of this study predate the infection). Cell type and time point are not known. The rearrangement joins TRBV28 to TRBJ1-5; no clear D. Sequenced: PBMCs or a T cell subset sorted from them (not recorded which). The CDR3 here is CASSLVHQPQHF. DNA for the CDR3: TGTGCCAGCAGTTTGGTGCATCAGCCCCAGCATTTT.